This TCR beta chain appears in the sequencing data of a study of shared clonotypes between healthy human individuals. Study in general: Donors had three CD4 naive, three CD4 memory, two CD8 naive and one CD8 memory plate apiece.

CD45RO-negative, CCR7-selected cells formed the naive CD8 fraction, which excluded terminally differentiated effector memory CD45RA+ cells. Note on this clone: Its specificity is unknown.

The germline CDR1 and CDR2 sequences are SGHDT and YYEEEE. CDR3 length equals 18 residues. The junction had 18 bases not matched to a gene; V was cut back by 4 bases and J by 3 bases. This table comes from immunoSEQ multiplex PCR, and its TCRdb copy is limited to in-frame clones, with some not included. Of around 2,100,000 clones in the sample, about 95% were seen once. Study-level points and caveats: An anticipated effect of sequencing depth on clonotype sharing among donors was recognized. Naive CD4 clonotype sharing across several donors was approximately 5%.

Sequencing was performed on naive CD8+ T cells sorted from blood. This chain links TRBV5-6 with TRBJ1-1; 7 bases match TRBD1. This receptor was identified in a man aged 18 to 35 in good health. The CDR3 DNA follows: TGTGCCAGCAGCCCTATTCCACAGGGGCTAGAGGGCTACACTGAAGCTTTCTTT. This translates into CASSPIPQGLEGYTEAFF.